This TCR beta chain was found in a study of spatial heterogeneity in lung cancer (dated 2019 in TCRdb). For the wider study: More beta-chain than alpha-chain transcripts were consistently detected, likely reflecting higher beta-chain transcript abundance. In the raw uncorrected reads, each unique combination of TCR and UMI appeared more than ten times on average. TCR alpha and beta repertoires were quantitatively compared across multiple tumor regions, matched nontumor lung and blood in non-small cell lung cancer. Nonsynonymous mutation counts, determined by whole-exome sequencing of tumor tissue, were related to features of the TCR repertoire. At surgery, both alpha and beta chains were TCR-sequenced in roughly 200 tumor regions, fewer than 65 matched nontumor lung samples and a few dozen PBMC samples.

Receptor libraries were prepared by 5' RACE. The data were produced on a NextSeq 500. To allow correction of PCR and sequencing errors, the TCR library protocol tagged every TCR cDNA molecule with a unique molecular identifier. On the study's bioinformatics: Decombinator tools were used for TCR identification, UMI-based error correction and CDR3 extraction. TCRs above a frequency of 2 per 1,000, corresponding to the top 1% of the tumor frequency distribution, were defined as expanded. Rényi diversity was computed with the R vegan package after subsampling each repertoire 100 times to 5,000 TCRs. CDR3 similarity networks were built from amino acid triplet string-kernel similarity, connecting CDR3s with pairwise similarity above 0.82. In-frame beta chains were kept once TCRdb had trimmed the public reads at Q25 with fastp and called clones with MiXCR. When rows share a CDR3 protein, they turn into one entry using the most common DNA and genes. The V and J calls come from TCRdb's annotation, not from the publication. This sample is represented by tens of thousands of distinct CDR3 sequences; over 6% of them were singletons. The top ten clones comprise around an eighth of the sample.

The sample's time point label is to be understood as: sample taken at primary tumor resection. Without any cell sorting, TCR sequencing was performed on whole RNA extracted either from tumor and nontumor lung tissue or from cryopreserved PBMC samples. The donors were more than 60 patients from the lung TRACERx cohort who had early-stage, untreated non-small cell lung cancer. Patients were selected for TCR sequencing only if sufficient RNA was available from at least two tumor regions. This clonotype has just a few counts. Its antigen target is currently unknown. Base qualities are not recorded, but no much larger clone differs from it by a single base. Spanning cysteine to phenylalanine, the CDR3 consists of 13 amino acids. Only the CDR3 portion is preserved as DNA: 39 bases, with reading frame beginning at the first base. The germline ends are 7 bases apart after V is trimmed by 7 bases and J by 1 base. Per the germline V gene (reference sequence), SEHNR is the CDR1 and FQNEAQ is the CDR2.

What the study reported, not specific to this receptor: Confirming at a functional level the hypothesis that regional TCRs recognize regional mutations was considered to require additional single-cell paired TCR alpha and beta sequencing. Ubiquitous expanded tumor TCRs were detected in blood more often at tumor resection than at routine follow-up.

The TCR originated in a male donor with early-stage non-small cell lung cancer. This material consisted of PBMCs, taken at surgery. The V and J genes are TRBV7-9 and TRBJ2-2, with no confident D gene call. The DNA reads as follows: TGTGCCAGCAAATCCGGGAACACCGGGGAGCTGTTTTTT. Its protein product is CASKSGNTGELFF.